Shown below are 20 T cell receptor beta chains from a single sample sequenced in a study of Ad26.COV2.S vaccination and SARS-CoV-2 variants (dated by TCRdb to about 2021). Receptor amplification or capture employed the immunoSEQ multiplex PCR assay. In its TCRdb copy, this immuneACCESS table keeps in-frame sequences only and misses some clones. Where compared with another copy, unresolved V genes explain less than half of these, and the others have no known cause. Within this sample are fewer than 400,000 clones, with 90% of them counted one time only. The ten most abundant clones make up around 5% of the sample. The treatment or condition label here, explained by the study, means: roughly 20 received Ad26.COV2.S at low or high dose, single or two shots; several received placebo; per-sample allocation not given. Repertoires of vaccine and placebo recipients were sequenced from samples taken on day 63 after the first injection.

The starting material was peripheral blood, obtained in a trial of Ad26.COV2.S vaccine versus placebo. The receptors shown here come from a person aged 18-65 years who received the Ad26.COV2.S COVID-19 vaccine or a placebo.

In this sample, this clone turned up a few times. This sample also contains other DNA sequences that code for the same CDR3. The chain has TRBV7-2 and TRBJ1-4, with 10 bases fitting TRBD1. The germline V gene encodes CDR1 SGHTA and CDR2 FQGNSA. V shed 3 bases, J shed 8 bases, and the junction held 3 bases outside the gene matches. This CDR3 spans 14 amino acids. The CDR3 sequence: CASSLDRGREKLFF. For the CDR3, the DNA is TGTGCCAGCAGCTTGGACAGGGGGAGGGAAAAACTGTTTTTT.

The chain is built from TRBV7-2 and TRBJ2-5; 7 bases match TRBD2. This CDR3 has 16 residues. Germline V gene lookup returns CDR1 SGHTA and CDR2 FQGNSA. V dropped 1 base and J dropped 5; count of bases not matched to a gene: 10. The CDR3 loop reads CASSLVKVGGLETQYF. Here the CDR3 DNA reads TGTGCCAGCAGCTTAGTTAAAGTGGGAGGGCTGGAGACCCAGTACTTC.

The chain recombines TRBV10-3 with TRBJ1-5, with a possible D match to TRBD1 (6 bases). V was clipped by 3 bases and J by 5 bases, with 14 bases between them. This CDR3 is 15 amino acids long. Germline V gene sequence: CDR1 ENHRY, CDR2 SYGVKD. The CDR3 loop is CAISESGGHDQPQHF. The CDR3 coding sequence is TGTGCCATCAGTGAAAGTGGGGGGCATGATCAGCCCCAGCATTTT.

As for this clone: Distinct nucleotide sequences in the sample also encode this CDR3. V and J are TRBV4-1 and TRBJ1-1; no firm D call. V was pared by 1 base and J by 1 base, with 10 bases between. Germline V gene data show CDR1 as MGHRA and CDR2 as YSYEKL. This CDR3 comprises 15 residues. The DNA of the CDR3 is TGCGCCAGCAGCCAAGTCTTTAGGGAGAACACTGAAGCTTTCTTT. It translates to CASSQVFRENTEAFF.

The chain is built from TRBV18 and TRBJ1-1; no clear D. The CDR3 runs to 13 residues. Germline values: CDR1 KGHSH, CDR2 LQKENI. V lost 4 bases to trimming and J lost 3 bases, with 9 bases between them. The CDR3 sequence is CASSQGRDTEAFF. In DNA, the CDR3 is TGTGCCAGCTCACAGGGCCGGGACACTGAAGCTTTCTTT. Together with reference TRBV18 and TRBJ1-1, the CDR3 gives the full variable domain: NAGVMQNPRHLVRRRGQEARLRCSPMKGHSHVYWYRQLPEEGLKFMVYLQKENIIDESGMPKERFSAEFPKEGPSILRIQQVVRGDSAAYFCASSQGRDTEAFFGQGTRLTVV.

The J gene is TRBJ2-3, the V gene TRBV9, with a possible D match to TRBD1 (6 bases). This CDR3 is 14 amino acids long. Germline CDR1 reads SGDLS; CDR2 reads YYNGEE. The V and J ends lost 0 bases and 1 base respectively, with 6 bases between them. Written as DNA, the CDR3 is TGTGCCAGCAGCGTAGAGGGGGGCACAGATACGCAGTATTTT. Its protein product is CASSVEGGTDTQYF.

This chain uses TRBV20-1 with TRBJ2-1; 9 nucleotides agree with TRBD2. The junction had 4 bases not matched to a gene; V was cut back by 3 bases and J by 4 bases. CDR1 is DFQATT and CDR2 is SNEGSKA in the germline V gene (reference sequence). This CDR3 region has 14 residues. The CDR3 nucleotides are TGCAGTGCTAGTGCTAGCGGGGATTACAATGAGCAGTTCTTC. This sequence encodes CSASASGDYNEQFF.

The rearrangement joins TRBV6-2 or TRBV6-3 to TRBJ1-5; a possible D gene is TRBD1 (5 bases). This CDR3 is built from 16 residues. Germline CDR1 reads MNHEY; CDR2 reads SVGEGT. V shed 4 bases and J shed 3 bases, with 16 bases lying between them. In DNA, the CDR3 is TGTGCCAGCAGTTTCCGGGACCCTGGATTCAATCAGCCCCAGCATTTT. Translating it yields CASSFRDPGFNQPQHF.

The rearrangement joins TRBV7-8 to TRBJ1-3; maybe TRBD1 (5 bases). With 1 base removed from V and 2 bases from J, the gap between germline ends came to 9 bases. CDR1 is SGHVS, CDR2 FQNEAQ, per germline. The CDR3 totals 15 residues. CDR3 coding DNA: TGTGCCAGCAGCTTAGGGGGCATAACTGGAAACACCATATATTTT. Amino acid sequence: CASSLGGITGNTIYF.

This chain connects TRBV7-9 to TRBJ2-4; D gene ambiguous. The CDR3 runs 17 residues. Germline-derived CDR1 and CDR2 are SEHNR and FQNEAQ (reference sequence). V was cut by 5 bases and J by 1 base, with 18 bases left in between. CDR3 protein: CASSPTPGLGAKNIQYF. The DNA of the CDR3 is TGTGCCAGCAGCCCTACGCCGGGCCTCGGGGCCAAAAACATTCAGTACTTC.

The chain uses TRBV5-8 and TRBJ1-1; a weak D match, TRBD1 (5 bases). V shed 4 bases and J shed 1 base, with 20 bases lying between them. The CDR3 sequence is 17 residues long. The germline gives CDR1 SGHTS, CDR2 YDEGEE. CDR3 protein: CASSPRGRTFRNTEAFF. The CDR3 nucleotides read TGTGCCAGCAGCCCACGGGGGAGGACGTTTAGGAACACTGAAGCTTTCTTT.

V and J are TRBV23-1 and TRBJ2-3; 11 bases match TRBD1. TRBV23-1 counts as an open reading frame of uncertain function. This CDR3 is built from 14 residues. V gave up 7 bases and J gave up 4 bases; unmatched junction bases: 4. CDR3 nucleotide sequence: TGCGCCAGCACGGGGGACAGGGGGGCAGATACGCAGTATTTT. The encoded protein is CASTGDRGADTQYF.

The chain uses TRBV27 and TRBJ2-1, with 7 bases that match TRBD2. CDR3 size: 15 residues. Losses at the gene ends were 5 bases for V and 7 bases for J; bases not matched to a gene: 11. In germline, CDR1 is MNHEY, CDR2 SMNVEV (reference sequence). The CDR3 is CASSTFAGEGNEQFF. As DNA, the CDR3 is TGTGCCAGCAGTACCTTTGCGGGAGAGGGGAATGAGCAGTTCTTC.

This sequence joins TRBV10-3 and TRBJ1-3; D ambiguous. V was cut by 4 bases and J by 4 bases, with 5 bases left in between. This CDR3 spans 12 amino acids. The germline V gene encodes CDR1 ENHRY and CDR2 SYGVKD. DNA of the CDR3: TGTGCCATCAGTGTTCCGGGAAACACCATATATTTT. Translating gives CAISVPGNTIYF.

The chain employs TRBV27 and TRBJ2-5; D call uncertain. The V gene lost 2 bases and the J gene lost 5 bases, with 12 bases spanning the gap. This CDR3 has 14 amino acids. CDR1 is MNHEY, CDR2 SMNVEV, per germline (reference sequence). CDR3 protein: CASSLGVLGETQYF. The CDR3 DNA sequence: TGTGCCAGCAGTTTAGGGGTTTTAGGGGAGACCCAGTACTTC.

This clone was counted once. The chain recombines TRBV7-9 with TRBJ2-1; 11 bases align to TRBD2. There are 18 residues in the CDR3. Germline assignment: CDR1 SEHNR and CDR2 FQNEAQ (reference sequence). Germline trimming cut 1 base from V and 7 bases from J; bases unmatched to any gene: 12. CDR3 sequence reads: CASSLGAASGRMRNEQFF. The CDR3 DNA reads as TGTGCCAGCAGCTTAGGTGCCGCTAGCGGGAGGATGAGGAATGAGCAGTTCTTC.

This rearrangement joins TRBV25-1 to TRBJ1-3; D possibly corresponds to TRBD1 (5 bases). The CDR3 is made up of 16 amino acids. CDR1 is MGHDK, CDR2 SYGVNS, per germline. Trimming stripped 6 bases from V and 0 bases from J, with 15 bases between. The CDR3 coding sequence is TGTGCCAGCAGCCAGACGGGGGGAAGCTCTGGAAACACCATATATTTT. Amino acids: CASSQTGGSSGNTIYF.

This chain links TRBV29-1 with TRBJ1-1, with D hard to call. CDR3 length: 10 residues. Germline V gene sequence: CDR1 SQVTM, CDR2 ANQGSEA. V was clipped by 3 bases and J by 11 bases, with 10 bases between them. The CDR3 nucleotides are TGCAGCGTTGACGAGGGTCAGGCTTTCTTT. Its translation: CSVDEGQAFF.

The chain combines TRBV18 with TRBJ1-5, with D possibly matching TRBD1 (5 bases). The CDR3 covers 15 residues. With 4 bases removed from V and 5 bases from J, the gap between germline ends came to 15 bases. CDR1 is KGHSH and CDR2 is LQKENI in the germline V gene. The CDR3 reads CASSRERVGDQPQHF. The CDR3 DNA follows: TGTGCCAGCTCACGGGAGAGGGTGGGGGATCAGCCCCAGCATTTT.

The V and J genes are TRBV3-1 (or the pseudogene TRBV3-2) and TRBJ1-6; no clear D. Germline CDR1 is LGHDT and CDR2 is YNNKEL (reference sequence). This CDR3 region has 14 residues. Trimming took off 2 bases at V and 9 bases at J, with 11 bases between the two ends. The CDR3 loop is CASSQSGFGSPLHF. CDR3 bases: TGTGCCAGCAGCCAATCAGGTTTCGGTTCACCCCTCCACTTT.